This T cell receptor (beta chain) was captured by sequencing in a study of blood T cell repertoires in COVID-19 (TCRdb year 2020). For the wider study: Samples from collaborators originated in the United States, Italy and Spain and spanned both the acute and convalescent phases of COVID-19. Where HLA class I and class II types were available, the types were taken from metadata supplied by the sample provider, not from assay-based typing. The repertoires were released in a freely available public database intended as a resource for research on the immune response to SARS-CoV-2. Nearly every sample came with metadata listing a de-identified subject ID, COVID-19 status, age in years and sex. The material from the prospective study consisted of cDNA or gDNA derived from T cells, B-cell-depleted T cells, or PBMCs. Subjects who had been exposed to COVID-19, were actively infected with it, or had recovered from it provided the deeply sampled blood TCRbeta repertoires that made up the dataset. The samples were drawn from the first 160 participants of the ongoing ImmuneRACE study and from about 1,200 subjects provided by 6 global collaborators.

For this clone: Its antigen specificity is not known. No clone much larger than this one lies a single base away; base qualities are absent.

What the authors observed across the whole study: Clinical and demographic metadata were provided uncurated, with the amount varying by source and participant.

TCRbeta CDR3 regions were amplified from genomic DNA by means of the immunoSEQ Assay, a bias-controlled multiplex PCR. Regarding the original processing steps: The number of nucleated cells in each sample was estimated by amplification of reference gene primers within the assay. Sequence reads were collapsed and filtered to measure the absolute abundance of every unique TCRbeta CDR3 rearrangement. For each sample, productive Simpson clonality was calculated by taking the square root of Simpson's diversity index across productive rearrangements. The table was pulled from immuneACCESS by TCRdb, which kept in-frame rearrangements only. Such tables lose some clones; where checked, under half of the loss comes from unresolved V genes, and the rest has no known cause. Clone size and V and J calls were adopted from that table, with D and trimming inferred from the DNA. The sample contains some 130,000 clones, roughly 85% of them found a single time. Clones ranked in the top ten supply around 3.3% of the sample.

Each collaborating institution followed its own protocols to collect whole blood in K2EDTA tubes. For TCRbeta analysis, collaborators shipped samples as frozen whole blood, isolated PBMCs, or DNA extracted from either of those sample types. Specimen: peripheral blood. The receptor was isolated from a man aged 55 to 70 with acute or convalescent COVID-19.

The nucleotides are TGTGCCAGCAGCCCAGGACAGGGTCGCAATCAGCCCCAGCATTTT. This encodes CASSPGQGRNQPQHF. This chain joins TRBV7-9 to TRBJ1-5; 8 central bases correspond to TRBD1. In the germline V gene (reference sequence), CDR1 corresponds to SEHNR and CDR2 to FQNEAQ. At the junction V is shortened by 5 bases and J by 2 bases; bases outside the gene matches: 5. From the cysteine up to the phenylalanine, the CDR3 has a length of 15 residues. Just the 45-base CDR3 DNA is kept, in frame starting at base 1.